The 6 T cell receptor beta chains below come from one sample, sequenced in a study of blood T cell repertoires in COVID-19. Sequencing used immunoSEQ multiplex PCR; TCRdb keeps in-frame clones, though not all of them. Among around 71,000 clones listed, around 85% were seen once. The material sequenced was peripheral blood. The receptors here all came from an elderly man with acute or convalescent COVID-19.

This clone was seen once. This chain uses TRBV28 with TRBJ2-7, with D perhaps matching TRBD2 (6 bases). CDR1 is MDHEN and CDR2 is SYDVKM in the germline V gene. The V end lost 4 bases, the J end lost 7 bases, and 26 bases lay between the germline ends. CDR3 size: 17 residues. The CDR3 reads CASSSTVAGNYVLEQYF. DNA for the CDR3: TGTGCCAGCAGTTCCACCGTTGCGGGGAATTACGTACTAGAGCAGTACTTC.

This rearrangement joins TRBV4-3 to TRBJ1-1, with D perhaps matching TRBD1 (6 bases). With 2 bases removed from V and 5 bases from J, the gap between germline ends came to 9 bases. This CDR3 region has 13 residues. The germline V gene has CDR1 LGHNA and CDR2 YSLEER. This CDR3 reads CASSQQGRTEAFF. CDR3 bases: TGCGCCAGCAGCCAACAGGGGCGAACTGAAGCTTTCTTT.

This clone showed up just once. The V gene is TRBV11-2, the J gene TRBJ1-1, with D possibly matching TRBD1 (5 bases). The CDR3 extends over 15 amino acids. The V end was cut by 3 bases, the J end by 5 bases, with 16 bases between. Germline V gene lookup returns CDR1 SGHAT and CDR2 FQNNGV. CDR3 loop: CASSFQQLGGTEAFF. In nucleotides, the CDR3 is TGTGCCAGCAGCTTCCAACAGCTTGGGGGGACTGAAGCTTTCTTT. Full variable domain (remainder filled in from reference TRBV11-2 and TRBJ1-1): EAGVAQSPRYKIIEKRQSVAFWCNPISGHATLYWYQQILGQGPKLLIQFQNNGVVDDSQLPKDRFSAERLKGVDSTLKIQPAKLEDSAVYLCASSFQQLGGTEAFFGQGTRLTVV.

This chain uses TRBV7-2 with TRBJ1-1, with a tentative D call TRBD1 (5 bases). Trimming cost V 1 base and J 8 bases, with 14 bases left between them. There are 14 residues in the CDR3. Germline assignment: CDR1 SGHTA and CDR2 FQGNSA. In nucleotides, the CDR3 is TGTGCCAGCAGCTTAGTAGGGGCAGGAAGGGAAGCTTTCTTT. This gives the protein CASSLVGAGREAFF.

The rearrangement links TRBV7-3 to TRBJ1-5, with TRBD1 as a possible D gene (6 bases). Trimming stripped 5 bases from V and 0 bases from J, with 20 bases between. CDR1 and CDR2 from the germline V gene are SGHTA and FQGTGA. The CDR3 loop spans 18 amino acids. The CDR3 region is CASSPKSATGDSNQPQHF. Written as DNA, the CDR3 is TGTGCCAGCAGCCCTAAATCGGCGACAGGCGATAGCAATCAGCCCCAGCATTTT. The entire variable domain, with the rest obtained from reference TRBV7-3 and TRBJ1-5, is as follows: GAGVSQTPSNKVTEKGKYVELRCDPISGHTALYWYRQSLGQGPEFLIYFQGTGAADDSGLPNDRFFAVRPEGSVSTLKIQRTERGDSAVYLCASSPKSATGDSNQPQHFGDGTRLSIL.

This clone was counted only a few times. The V and J genes are TRBV6-2 or TRBV6-3 and TRBJ1-6; unclear D gene. The CDR3 runs to 16 residues. Looked up from germline, CDR1 is MNHEY and CDR2 is SVGEGT. Trimming stripped 4 bases from V and 7 bases from J, with 17 bases between. The CDR3 DNA reads as TGTGCCAGCAGTTCCCCAGAGACAAGGTCCAATTCACCCCTCCACTTT. It translates to CASSSPETRSNSPLHF.